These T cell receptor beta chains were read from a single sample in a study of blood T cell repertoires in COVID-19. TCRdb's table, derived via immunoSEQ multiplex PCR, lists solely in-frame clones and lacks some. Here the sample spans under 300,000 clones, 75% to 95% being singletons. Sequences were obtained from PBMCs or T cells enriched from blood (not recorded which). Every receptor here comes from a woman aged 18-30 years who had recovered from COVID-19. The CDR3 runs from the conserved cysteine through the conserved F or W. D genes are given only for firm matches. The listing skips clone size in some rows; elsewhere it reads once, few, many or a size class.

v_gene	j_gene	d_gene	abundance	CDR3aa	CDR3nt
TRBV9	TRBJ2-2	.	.	CASSVASGTKLPGELFF	TGTGCCAGCAGCGTAGCTTCAGGGACAAAGCTCCCCGGGGAGCTGTTTTTT
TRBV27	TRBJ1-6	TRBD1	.	CASSVDRAGRSPASPLHF	TGTGCCAGCAGTGTCGACAGGGCGGGACGTAGCCCTGCATCACCCCTCCACTTT
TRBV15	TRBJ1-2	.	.	CATSGGGQNYGYTF	TGTGCCACCAGCGGAGGTGGACAGAACTATGGCTACACCTTC
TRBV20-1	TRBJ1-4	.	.	CSASGAGNEKLFF	TGCAGTGCTAGTGGTGCGGGAAATGAAAAACTGTTTTTT
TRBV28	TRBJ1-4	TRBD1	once	CASQEDRVGEKLFF	TGTGCCAGCCAAGAGGACAGGGTGGGTGAAAAACTGTTTTTT
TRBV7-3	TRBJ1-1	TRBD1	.	CASSSTGGLKAFF	TGTGCCAGCAGCTCCACAGGGGGCTTAAAAGCTTTCTTT
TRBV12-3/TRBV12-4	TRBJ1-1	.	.	CASSPLRGEAFF	TGTGCCAGCAGCCCACTCCGGGGTGAAGCTTTCTTT
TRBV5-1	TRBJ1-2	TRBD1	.	CASSKGQGERYTF	TGCGCCAGCAGCAAGGGACAGGGGGAGCGCTACACCTTC
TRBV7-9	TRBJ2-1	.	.	CASATETGGRGVNEQFF	TGTGCCAGCGCAACCGAGACAGGCGGAAGGGGAGTCAATGAGCAGTTCTTC
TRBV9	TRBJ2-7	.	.	CASSVTGLSSYEQYF	TGTGCCAGCAGCGTTACAGGGCTTAGCTCCTACGAGCAGTACTTC
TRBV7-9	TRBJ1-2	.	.	CASSFELPTNYGYTF	TGTGCCAGCAGCTTTGAACTCCCCACTAACTATGGCTACACCTTC
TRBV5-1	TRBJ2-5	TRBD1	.	CASSSTGGLGETQYF	TGCGCCAGCAGCTCGACAGGGGGATTGGGGGAGACCCAGTACTTC
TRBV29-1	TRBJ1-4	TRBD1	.	CSVTRGGSTNEKLFF	TGCAGCGTAACCCGAGGGGGCTCAACTAATGAAAAACTGTTTTTT
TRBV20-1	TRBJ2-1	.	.	CSAPGGNEQFF	TGCAGTGCCCCAGGAGGGAATGAGCAGTTCTTC
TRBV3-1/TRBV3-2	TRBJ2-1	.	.	CASSQVGQGLGNEQFF	TGTGCCAGCAGCCAAGTGGGGCAGGGTTTAGGCAATGAGCAGTTCTTC
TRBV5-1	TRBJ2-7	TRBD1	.	CASSLEVTGAYEQYF	TGCGCCAGCAGCTTGGAGGTGACAGGGGCCTACGAGCAGTACTTC
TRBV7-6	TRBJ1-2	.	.	CASSLAAGVDGYTF	TGTGCCAGCAGCTTAGCCGCGGGGGTAGATGGCTACACCTTC
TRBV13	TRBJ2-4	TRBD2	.	CASSQTEGLAGELAKNIQYF	TGTGCCAGCAGCCAAACTGAGGGACTAGCGGGGGAGCTAGCCAAAAACATTCAGTACTTC
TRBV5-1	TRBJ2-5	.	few	CASSFGGTQETQYF	TGCGCCAGCAGCTTTGGAGGCACCCAAGAGACCCAGTACTTC
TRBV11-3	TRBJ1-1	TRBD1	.	CASRNRGRDTEAFF	TGTGCCAGCAGGAACAGGGGGCGGGACACTGAAGCTTTCTTT
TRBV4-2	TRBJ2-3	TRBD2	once	CASSQSPGGGTDTQYF	TGTGCCAGCAGCCAATCCCCCGGGGGGGGGACGGATACGCAGTATTTT
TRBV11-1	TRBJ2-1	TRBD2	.	CASSLVAGRPLPFF	TGTGCCAGCAGCTTAGTAGCGGGACGTCCTCTCCCGTTCTTC
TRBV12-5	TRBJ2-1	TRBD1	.	CASGLARYRDRYNEQFF	TGTGCTAGTGGTTTGGCACGATACCGGGACAGGTACAATGAGCAGTTCTTC
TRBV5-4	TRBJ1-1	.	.	CASSPTGAGLNTEAFF	TGTGCCAGCAGCCCAACAGGCGCAGGCTTGAACACTGAAGCTTTCTTT
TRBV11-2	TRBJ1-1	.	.	CASSWGGYAFF	TGTGCCAGCAGCTGGGGAGGATACGCTTTCTTT
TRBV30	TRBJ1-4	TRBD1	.	CAWTQGVTSGATNEKLFF	TGTGCCTGGACGCAGGGGGTCACCTCGGGAGCAACTAATGAAAAACTGTTTTTT
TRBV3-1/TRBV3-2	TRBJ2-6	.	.	CASSQVPGVEGANVLTF	TGTGCCAGCAGCCAAGTCCCGGGGGTTGAAGGGGCCAACGTCCTGACTTTC
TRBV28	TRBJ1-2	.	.	CASSVRQENYGYTF	TGTGCCAGCAGTGTAAGACAGGAGAACTATGGCTACACCTTC
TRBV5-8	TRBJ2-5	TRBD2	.	CASSPVGEGETQYF	TGTGCCAGCAGCCCGGTTGGGGAGGGGGAGACCCAGTACTTC
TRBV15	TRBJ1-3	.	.	CATSLGGRRGNTIYF	TGTGCCACCAGCTTGGGGGGTCGAAGAGGAAACACCATATATTTT
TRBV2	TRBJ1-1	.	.	CASRTGNTEAFF	TGTGCCAGCCGTACAGGGAACACTGAAGCTTTCTTT
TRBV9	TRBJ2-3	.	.	CASSESRGGNTQYF	TGTGCCAGCAGCGAGTCACGAGGGGGAAATACGCAGTATTTT